Listed below are T cell receptor beta chains from one sample, sequenced in a study of glioma-infiltrating T cells. TCRdb itself ran the multiplex PCR reads through MiXCR, one entry per CDR3 protein. The table lists a few hundred thousand distinct CDR3 sequences, around 45% of them singletons. Sequencing was done on a sample of glioma tissue, nonneoplastic brain tissue, or PBMCs (not recorded which). These receptors originate from a human donor with low-grade glioma or glioblastoma, undergoing nonglioma brain surgery, or in good health (not recorded which). The CDR3 runs from the conserved cysteine through the conserved F or W. A D gene is named only where the DNA matches it firmly. For some rows the clone size is stated as once, few or many, or as a class when expanded; others skip it.

d_gene | j_gene | v_gene | abundance | CDR3aa | CDR3nt
NA | TRBJ2-1 | TRBV7-2 | few | CASSRFGSYNEQFF | TGTGCCAGCAGCCGCTTCGGGTCCTACAATGAGCAGTTCTTC
NA | TRBJ2-3 | TRBV4-1 | few | CASSQGFTLRRDTQYF | TGCGCCAGCAGCCAAGGGTTTACCCTAAGGAGGGATACGCAGTATTTT
TRBD2 | TRBJ2-5 | TRBV2 | few | CASSDGTSGSTQYF | TGTGCCAGCAGTGACGGGACTAGCGGGAGCACCCAGTACTTC
NA | TRBJ2-7 | TRBV4-1 | few | CASSQDWQGEISYEQYF | TGCGCCAGCAGCCAAGATTGGCAGGGCGAAATCTCCTACGAGCAGTACTTC
NA | TRBJ2-7 | TRBV7-2 | NA | CASSLFASVTYEQYF | TGTGCCAGCAGCTTATTCGCTAGCGTTACCTACGAGCAGTACTTC
TRBD2 | TRBJ2-1 | TRBV25-1 | many | CATARGLAGRFNEQFF | TGTGCCACCGCGAGGGGTCTAGCGGGGAGGTTCAATGAGCAGTTCTTC
NA | TRBJ1-1 | TRBV29-1 | NA | CSVAGRSNTEAFF | TGCAGCGTTGCTGGCAGGTCGAACACTGAAGCTTTCTTT
TRBD2 | TRBJ2-1 | TRBV4-3 | NA | CASSQLAGADGEQFF | TGCGCCAGCAGCCAGCTAGCGGGAGCCGACGGTGAGCAGTTCTTC
TRBD2 | TRBJ2-6 | TRBV7-8 | NA | CASSFLAGALRGANVLTF | TGTGCCAGCAGCTTTCTAGCGGGAGCCCTGAGGGGGGCCAACGTCCTGACTTTC
TRBD1 | TRBJ1-1 | TRBV2 | NA | CASSESRTGQGTKAFF | TGTGCCAGCAGTGAATCTAGGACAGGCCAAGGAACTAAAGCTTTCTTT
NA | TRBJ2-3 | TRBV6-6 | few | CASSYRRSPISATDTQYF | TGTGCCAGCAGTTATCGGAGATCTCCGATTAGTGCGACAGATACGCAGTATTTT
NA | TRBJ2-3 | TRBV4-2 | few | CASSHHTGDTQYF | TGTGCCAGCAGCCACCACACCGGGGATACGCAGTATTTT
NA | TRBJ1-1 | TRBV20-1 | few | CSARGTRHTEAFF | TGCAGTGCTAGGGGCACCAGGCACACTGAAGCTTTCTTT
TRBD2 | TRBJ2-7 | TRBV27 | NA | CASSLGRGNYEQYF | TGTGCCAGCAGTTTGGGGCGGGGGAACTACGAGCAGTACTTC
NA | TRBJ2-1 | TRBV28 | NA | CASSPRLGYNEQFF | TGTGCCAGCAGCCCACGGCTCGGCTACAATGAGCAGTTCTTC
NA | TRBJ2-3 | TRBV28 | NA | CASSLLRTSTDTQYF | TGTGCCAGCAGTTTACTCAGGACTAGCACAGATACGCAGTATTTT
NA | TRBJ2-1 | TRBV28 | many | CASTFTGRDEQFF | TGTGCCAGCACCTTCACGGGTAGGGATGAGCAGTTCTTC
NA | TRBJ2-3 | TRBV27 | many | CASSSLAFASLTDTQYF | TGTGCCAGCAGTTCACTAGCTTTTGCCTCACTCACAGATACGCAGTATTTT
NA | TRBJ1-4 | TRBV6-2/TRBV6-3 | many | CASSYDNPWAANEKLFF | TGTGCCAGCAGTTACGACAACCCTTGGGCGGCTAATGAAAAACTGTTTTTT
NA | TRBJ2-1 | TRBV6-2/TRBV6-3 | many | CASSYSSSYNEQFF | TGTGCCAGCAGTTACTCCTCTAGTTACAATGAGCAGTTCTTC
TRBD2 | TRBJ2-3 | TRBV12-3/TRBV12-4 | NA | CASSYSGRALDTQYF | TGTGCCAGCAGCTATAGCGGGAGGGCCTTAGATACGCAGTATTTT
NA | TRBJ1-2 | TRBV12-3/TRBV12-4 | few | CASSSDILVNGYTF | TGTGCCAGCAGTTCGGACATTTTGGTGAATGGCTACACCTTC
NA | TRBJ2-7 | TRBV25-1 | NA | CASSDDWGGEQYF | TGTGCCAGCAGTGATGACTGGGGAGGTGAGCAGTACTTC
TRBD1 | TRBJ2-2 | TRBV6-2/TRBV6-3 | few | CASSYKRGHTGELFF | TGTGCCAGCAGTTACAAAAGGGGGCACACCGGGGAGCTGTTTTTT
TRBD1 | TRBJ1-1 | TRBV6-2/TRBV6-3 | many | CASSSGTGTTEAFF | TGTGCCAGCAGTTCCGGGACAGGGACCACTGAAGCTTTCTTT
TRBD2 | TRBJ2-3 | TRBV15 | many | CATSRLAGGPEDTQYF | TGTGCCACCAGCAGATTAGCGGGAGGGCCCGAAGATACGCAGTATTTT
NA | TRBJ2-3 | TRBV6-6 | few | CASSYSNIGYTQYF | TGTGCCAGCAGTTACTCGAACATCGGGTATACGCAGTATTTT
TRBD2 | TRBJ2-7 | TRBV11-2 | NA | CASLGTSGRLEQYF | TGTGCCAGCTTGGGAACTAGCGGGAGGCTCGAGCAGTACTTC
NA | TRBJ2-3 | TRBV4-1 | NA | CASSQELAPDTQYF | TGCGCCAGCAGCCAAGAGCTAGCTCCAGATACGCAGTATTTT
TRBD2 | TRBJ2-7 | TRBV20-1 | many | CSPVTSGRAQGEQYF | TGCAGTCCGGTGACTAGCGGGAGGGCCCAAGGCGAGCAGTACTTC
NA | TRBJ1-5 | TRBV6-1 | many | CASSSDSLNQPQHF | TGTGCCAGCAGTTCGGACAGCCTCAATCAGCCCCAGCATTTT
NA | TRBJ1-5 | TRBV28 | many | CASRVYSNQPQHF | TGTGCCAGCAGGGTCTATAGCAATCAGCCCCAGCATTTT
TRBD2 | TRBJ2-3 | TRBV4-1 | NA | CASSLEGLAGATGDTQYF | TGTGCCAGCAGCTTAGAGGGGCTAGCGGGAGCCACGGGGGATACGCAGTATTTT
TRBD2 | TRBJ2-1 | TRBV5-4 | NA | CASSPRASGSLYNEQFF | TGTGCCAGCAGCCCGAGGGCTAGCGGGAGTTTATACAATGAGCAGTTCTTC
NA | TRBJ1-1 | TRBV12-3/TRBV12-4 | NA | CASSLWGGRTEAFF | TGTGCCAGCAGTTTATGGGGGGGGAGGACTGAAGCTTTCTTT
NA | TRBJ2-3 | TRBV4-1 | few | CASSQRGDTQYF | TGCGCCAGCAGCCAGCGGGGAGATACGCAGTATTTT
TRBD1 | TRBJ1-5 | TRBV20-1 | few | CSATPGQIGQPQHF | TGCAGTGCTACCCCGGGACAGATAGGTCAGCCCCAGCATTTT
NA | TRBJ2-5 | TRBV28 | NA | CASSLVQGGGTQYF | TGTGCCAGCAGTTTAGTCCAGGGAGGCGGGACCCAGTACTTC